This paragraph covers one TCR beta chain sequence. Antigen specificity is unknown. The protocol was immunoSEQ multiplex PCR, while the TCRdb copy is restricted to in-frame clones and leaves out a portion. This repertoire shows 75,000 to 95,000 clones, around 90% found once; its top ten account for about 0.51%. These data are taken from a study of OX40 agonist ivuxolimab in advanced cancers. Turning to the study itself: Dose-escalation patients suffered from hepatocellular carcinoma, melanoma, renal cell or head and neck cancer. Therapy given before enrollment (anti-PD-1, anti-PD-L1 or anti-CTLA-4) was allowed, and 40% to 50% had some.

Overall study findings and caveats: Compared with CD4+, CD8+ T cells on average had more expanded clones. In the 0.1 to 3.0 mg/kg range, CD4+ and CD8+ blood T cells had expanded clonally by week 6.

The V gene lost 0 bases and the J gene lost 7 bases, with 4 bases spanning the gap. Germline CDR1 is SGHRS and CDR2 is YFSETQ. This CDR3 is built from 11 residues. V is TRBV5-1 and J is TRBJ1-1, with D uncertain. The material sequenced was CD4+ or CD8+ T cells sorted from blood, taken in a trial of the OX40 agonist ivuxolimab. The sequence was collected from an adult with an advanced solid tumor such as melanoma, head and neck, liver or kidney cancer. The CDR3 bases are TGCGCCAGCAGCTTGGACAGTGAAGCTTTCTTT. This encodes CASSLDSEAFF.